The 15 T cell receptor beta chains listed next were all sequenced from one sample in a study of regulatory T cells in long-lasting Graves disease. Building the TCR beta libraries relied on iRepertoire HTBI primers, and CDR3 regions underwent Arm-PCR. TCRdb reanalysed the multiplex PCR reads using MiXCR and keeps one entry per CDR3 protein. The sample holds 350,000 to 450,000 distinct CDR3 sequences; 15% are singletons and the top ten take 16%. Time point of the sample: newly diagnosed GD, antithyroid drugs for less than 3 months. The authors made the TCR library using RNA they extracted from PBMCs. These data also formed part of another study, on T cells in Graves' hyperthyroidism and ophthalmopathy.

The input for sequencing was peripheral blood mononuclear cells (PBMCs), taken at new diagnosis, from a patient treated with antithyroid drugs. These receptors came from a woman aged 30 to 39 with Graves disease.

The J gene is TRBJ2-1, the V gene TRBV24-1, with TRBD2 identical over 7 bases. The CDR3 is 15 residues long. From germline, CDR1 is KGHDR and CDR2 SFDVKD. V shed 5 bases and J 6 bases; nucleotides not matched to a gene: 9. In DNA, the CDR3 is TGTGCCACCAGTGGCTTGCGCGGGAGCCTCAATGAGCAGTTCTTC. This gives the protein CATSGLRGSLNEQFF.

This clonotype was seen many times. The V and J genes are TRBV28 and TRBJ2-1; 9 bases agree with TRBD2. The CDR3 spans 14 residues. V lost 7 bases to trimming and J lost 7 bases; unmatched junction nucleotides: 8. Germline values: CDR1 MDHEN, CDR2 SYDVKM. The CDR3 coding sequence is TGTGCCAGCACGGCGGGAGGGCCATGGAATGAGCAGTTCTTC. It is translated as CASTAGGPWNEQFF.

This clonotype was seen repeatedly, ten times or more. The chain couples TRBV12-3 or TRBV12-4 to TRBJ2-1; 7 positions agree with TRBD2. This CDR3 is 16 amino acids long. J lost 6 bases, V lost 4 bases, and 12 bases had no gene match. CDR3 sequence (DNA): TGTGCCAGCAGTTACTTGACTAGCTTGATCGGCAATGAGCAGTTCTTC. Protein product: CASSYLTSLIGNEQFF.

Worth noting for this clonotype: A much bigger clone sits one base away, suggesting this may be a read error. V gene TRBV27 combines with J gene TRBJ2-5; 7 nucleotides match TRBD2. CDR1 and CDR2 (germline): MNHEY, SMNVEV (reference sequence). This CDR3 has 15 amino acids. CDR3 sequence reads: CAGSLEAGWWETQYF. The CDR3 coding sequence is TGTGCCGGCAGTTTAGAAGCGGGATGGTGGGAGACCCAGTACTTC.

Points on this clonotype: Given a much more abundant clone one base away, this may be a read error. This chain uses TRBV12-3 or TRBV12-4 with TRBJ2-2, with 8 bases identical to TRBD2. The CDR3 loop spans 19 amino acids. With V trimmed by 6 bases and J by 1 base, 16 bases remained unmatched. The CDR3 DNA follows: TGTGCCAGCAGGCGGGGACTAGTGGGAGGGCCTATGAACACCGGGGAGCTGTTTTTT. It codes for CASRRGLVGGPMNTGELFF.

The chain combines TRBV6-1 with TRBJ2-1; D perhaps matches TRBD2 (6 bases). V was pared by 11 bases and J by 5 bases, with 16 bases between. CDR3 length: 13 residues. Per germline, CDR1 MNHNS and CDR2 SASEGT. The CDR3 loop reads CAGGTPENNEQFF. CDR3 nucleotides: TGTGCCGGCGGGACTCCGGAAAACAATGAGCAGTTCTTC.

This clonotype was seen many times. The CDR3 loop reads CASSSDRMVYEKLFF. The DNA for the CDR3 is TGCGCCAGCAGCTCGGACAGGATGGTCTATGAAAAACTGTTTTTT. V and J are TRBV5-1 and TRBJ1-4; 7 bases map to TRBD1. CDR3 length equals 15 residues. Per the germline V gene, CDR1 is SGHRS and CDR2 is YFSETQ. V lost 3 bases to trimming and J lost 6 bases; unmatched junction nucleotides: 8.

This clonotype appeared many times. The V gene is TRBV20-1, the J gene TRBJ2-2; the match to TRBD2 covers 8 bases. CDR3 size: 16 residues. Germline-derived CDR1 and CDR2 are DFQATT and SNEGSKA (reference sequence). The ends lost 4 bases at V and 1 base at J; junction bases unmatched: 8. The CDR3 loop reads CSATRTGGLNTGELFF. CDR3 nucleotides: TGCAGTGCTACGCGGACGGGGGGGCTGAACACCGGGGAGCTGTTTTTT.

At least ten counts were recorded for this clonotype. The chain carries TRBV19 and TRBJ2-1; no clear D. The CDR3 runs 14 residues. V lost 9 bases and J lost 8, with 20 bases in between. CDR1 and CDR2 (germline): LNHDA, SQIVND (reference sequence). The chain's CDR3 is CARESELDRDEQFF. Written as DNA, the CDR3 is TGTGCCAGGGAGTCGGAGCTCGACCGGGATGAGCAGTTCTTC.

This clonotype was counted at least ten times. The genes are TRBV7-3 and TRBJ2-1, with TRBD2 matching 10 bases. The V segment lost 1 base and the J segment 6 bases; nucleotides outside the gene matches: 6. CDR1 is SGHTA and CDR2 is FQGTGA in the germline V gene. The CDR3 sequence is 16 residues long. For the CDR3, the DNA is TGTGCCAGCAGCTTAAACGCCGGGACTAGCGCCAATGAGCAGTTCTTC. Amino acid sequence: CASSLNAGTSANEQFF.

This clonotype was observed many times. The gene calls are TRBV11-2 and TRBJ2-1; TRBD2 matches 10 bases. Germline CDR1 SGHAT, CDR2 FQNNGV. Trimming took 3 bases from V and 0 from J; bases not matched to a gene: 5. This CDR3 is 17 amino acids long. The CDR3 spells CASSLGLAKSSYNEQFF. In DNA form, the CDR3 reads TGTGCCAGCAGCTTGGGACTAGCGAAGAGCTCCTACAATGAGCAGTTCTTC.

This clonotype has a count of ten or more. The gene calls are TRBV2 and TRBJ1-4; no definite D call. The CDR3 totals 14 residues. Germline V CDR1 and CDR2: SNHLY, FYNNEI. The V end lost 4 bases, the J end lost 6 bases, and 12 bases lay between the germline ends. The CDR3 loop reads CASSVAGGDEKLFF. As DNA, the CDR3 is TGTGCCAGCAGTGTCGCGGGAGGAGATGAAAAACTGTTTTTT.

The genes are TRBV5-6 and TRBJ2-3; 8 bases match TRBD1. The CDR3 is made up of 16 amino acids. Germline trimming cut 2 bases from V and 1 base from J; bases unmatched to any gene: 6. Germline CDR1 and CDR2: SGHDT and YYEEEE. The CDR3 sequence: CASSFTRQGRTDTQYF. CDR3 nucleotides: TGTGCCAGCAGCTTTACCCGACAGGGGCGCACAGATACGCAGTATTTT.

Ten or more counts support this clonotype. The chain carries TRBV20-1 and TRBJ2-5, with 8 bases matching TRBD2. The CDR3 is made up of 15 amino acids. Losses at the gene ends were 5 bases for V and 1 base for J; bases not matched to a gene: 9. Germline-derived CDR1 and CDR2 are DFQATT and SNEGSKA (reference sequence). The CDR3 DNA sequence: TGCAGTGCTGCCGGCACTAGCGGATCCCAAGAGACCCAGTACTTC. It yields the protein CSAAGTSGSQETQYF.

This clonotype was recorded many times. The genes are TRBV5-1 and TRBJ2-1, with 8 bases lining up with TRBD2. This CDR3 has 15 residues. Trimming removed 7 bases from V and 5 bases from J; junction bases left unmatched: 11. Germline values: CDR1 SGHRS, CDR2 YFSETQ. The CDR3, as DNA: TGCGCCAGCGGGCTTAGGGCGGGAGGCAACAATGAGCAGTTCTTC. As protein: CASGLRAGGNNEQFF. Based on the CDR3 plus reference TRBV5-1 and TRBJ2-1, the full variable domain is KAGVTQTPRYLIKTRGQQVTLSCSPISGHRSVSWYQQTPGQGLQFLFEYFSETQRNKGNFPGRFSGRQFSNSRSEMNVSTLELGDSALYLCASGLRAGGNNEQFFGPGTRLTVL.